One and the same sample provided the 13 T cell receptor beta chains below, sequenced in a study of blood T cell repertoires in COVID-19. The repertoire was sequenced with immunoSEQ multiplex PCR; TCRdb's copy has only in-frame clones and lacks some. Of 400,000 or so clones in the sample, 80% to 90% were seen once. Sequencing was performed on PBMCs or T cells enriched from blood (not recorded which). Receptors were obtained from a man aged 25 to 40 who had recovered from COVID-19.

This chain joins TRBV10-2 and TRBJ1-2; 10 bases agree with TRBD1. The CDR3 has 15 amino acids. The J segment lost 6 bases and the V segment lost 1 base, leaving 5 bases of the junction unmatched. The germline gives CDR1 WSHSY, CDR2 SAAADI. The CDR3, as DNA: TGCGCCAGCAGTGAGTTTCGACAGGGGGCTGATGGCTACACCTTC. Its protein product is CASSEFRQGADGYTF.

The genes are TRBV28 and TRBJ1-4; 9 nucleotides match TRBD1. This CDR3 has 15 amino acids. J gave up 2 bases and V 3 bases, and 1 base lay outside the gene matches. Germline assignment: CDR1 MDHEN and CDR2 SYDVKM. In DNA, the CDR3 is TGTGCCAGCAGTTTGGGGACAGGGACTAATGAAAAACTGTTTTTT. It specifies CASSLGTGTNEKLFF.

The rearrangement joins TRBV7-9 to TRBJ2-7, with TRBD2 matching over 7 bases. Per germline, CDR1 SEHNR and CDR2 FQNEAQ (reference sequence). The V and J ends lost 3 bases and 3 bases, in that order; junction bases with no gene match: 5. This CDR3 comprises 14 residues. The DNA of the CDR3 is TGTGCCAGCAGCTTGGGGGAGGGGTTCTACGAGCAGTACTTC. This codes for CASSLGEGFYEQYF.

This chain joins TRBV27 and TRBJ2-5; D is undetermined. This CDR3 has 14 residues. From germline, CDR1 is MNHEY and CDR2 SMNVEV (reference sequence). The germline V and J ends were trimmed by 2 bases and 0 bases, with 7 bases remaining between them. In DNA form, the CDR3 reads TGTGCCAGCAGTTTAGGGCTGTACCAAGAGACCCAGTACTTC. Its protein product is CASSLGLYQETQYF.

This chain uses TRBV14 with TRBJ1-2; TRBD1 matches at 9 bases. Looked up from germline, CDR1 is SGHDN and CDR2 is FVKESK. The CDR3 totals 16 residues. The V segment lost 4 bases and the J segment 1 base; nucleotides outside the gene matches: 7. The CDR3 region has the DNA TGTGCCAGCAGCCCTCCCGGACAGGGGAATAACTATGGCTACACCTTC. Amino acid sequence: CASSPPGQGNNYGYTF.

The CDR3 region has the DNA TGTGCCAGCACAAGGGCCGGACACTACGAGCAGTACTTC. Translated, it gives CASTRAGHYEQYF. This rearrangement joins TRBV12-1 to TRBJ2-7; TRBD1, as called in the table, went unchecked against the DNA. TRBV12-1 is deemed a pseudogene. This CDR3 is 13 amino acids long.

The chain recombines TRBV28 with TRBJ1-6; perhaps TRBD1 as D (6 bases). The length of the CDR3 is 15 residues. Trimming removed 6 bases at V and 9 bases at J, with 18 bases between. Germline CDR1 is MDHEN and CDR2 is SYDVKM. The CDR3 loop reads CASSAGQSSRSPLHF. DNA of the CDR3: TGTGCCAGCAGCGCCGGACAGTCCTCGCGTTCACCCCTCCACTTT.

V and J are TRBV4-1 and TRBJ2-3; 9 nucleotides agree with TRBD2. The CDR3 totals 17 residues. The V gene end was trimmed by 1 base and the J gene end by 0 bases; junction bases not matched to a gene: 5. Germline CDR1 MGHRA, CDR2 YSYEKL. This CDR3 is CASSQVTSGPSTDTQYF. CDR3 DNA sequence: TGCGCCAGCAGCCAAGTAACTAGCGGGCCTAGCACAGATACGCAGTATTTT.

The V and J genes are TRBV15 and TRBJ2-7; D is perhaps TRBD2 (5 bases). Trimming stripped 0 bases from V and 3 bases from J, with 12 bases between. The CDR3 sequence is 15 residues long. Germline V gene lookup returns CDR1 LNHNV and CDR2 YYDKDF (reference sequence). The CDR3 DNA reads TGTGCCACCAGCAGAGAACGGCCTAGCAGCTACGAGCAGTACTTC. Its translation: CATSRERPSSYEQYF.

The chain combines TRBV18 with TRBJ1-4; possibly TRBD1 for D (6 bases). The CDR3 length is 14 residues. V lost 1 base and J 4 bases, leaving 7 bases between the germline ends. CDR1 is KGHSH and CDR2 is LQKENI in the germline V gene. CDR3 amino acids: CASSPQDSNEKLFF. The CDR3 nucleotides read TGTGCCAGCTCACCACAGGACAGTAATGAAAAACTGTTTTTT.

The genes are TRBV27 and TRBJ1-2; no definite D call. V was trimmed by 3 bases and J by 4 bases, leaving 6 bases between them. In germline, CDR1 is MNHEY, CDR2 SMNVEV (reference sequence). The CDR3 sequence is 12 residues long. The CDR3 DNA reads as TGTGCCAGCAGTTTTAGCGGCTATGGCTACACCTTC. It codes for CASSFSGYGYTF.

J is TRBJ1-2 and V is TRBV29-1; D unclear. Trimming shortened V by 3 bases and J by 2 bases, and 10 bases separated the two germline ends. CDR3 size: 13 residues. From germline, CDR1 is SQVTM and CDR2 ANQGSEA. The CDR3 sequence is CSVEGPLNYGYTF. The CDR3 coding sequence is TGCAGCGTTGAGGGCCCCCTAAACTATGGCTACACCTTC.

The genes are TRBV7-8 and TRBJ1-2; D is possibly TRBD1 (6 bases). V lost 7 bases and J 2 bases, leaving 17 bases between the germline ends. Germline lookup yields CDR1 SGHVS and CDR2 FQNEAQ. The CDR3 length is 15 residues. The CDR3 DNA follows: TGTGCCAGCACCCGGACAGTCTCACAGAACTATGGCTACACCTTC. Its translation: CASTRTVSQNYGYTF.